This T cell receptor (beta chain) comes out of a study of glioma-infiltrating T cells after dendritic cell vaccination (dated by TCRdb to about 2016). General notes on the study: The cohort comprised around 15 glioblastoma patients from Phase I and II dendritic cell vaccination trials, 9 newly diagnosed and 6 with recurrent disease. Patients received autologous tumor lysate-pulsed dendritic cell vaccination between about 2003 and 2012. The vaccine consisted of monocyte-derived dendritic cells cultured approximately seven days with IL-4 and GM-CSF, then pulsed overnight with autologous tumor lysate. Three intradermal dendritic cell vaccine injections were administered to patients at biweekly intervals in the arm below the axilla. In glioblastoma patients vaccinated with dendritic cells, deep sequencing of TCR beta CDR3 regions served to measure the amount of tumor-infiltrating lymphocytes and to compare repertoires between tumor and blood. Survival after dendritic cell vaccination was correlated with TCR sequencing metrics, such as TIL content and the overlap between tumor and blood repertoires. Study-wide conclusions, independent of this receptor: Longer time to progression and overall survival after dendritic cell vaccination were predicted by higher estimated pretreatment TIL content. The response model built on TCR overlap across three groups was characterized as speculative, with prospective validation still needed. TCR clonality showed no direct relationship with survival, which suggests that a diverse polyclonal response may be important. The cohort was small and heterogeneous, and full blood and tumor sets were available for few patients, with initial-recurrent tumor pairs available for even fewer patients.

To be selected, patients needed enough residual fresh-frozen tumor tissue and more than two years of available survival data. None of the glioblastoma patients carried an isocitrate dehydrogenase mutation, although molecular status otherwise varied. PBMC collection took place before vaccination, two weeks after the third vaccination, and at tumor progression if progression occurred. The Qiagen DNeasy Blood extraction Kit was used to extract genomic DNA. The germline V gene specifies SNHLY as CDR1 and FYNNEI as CDR2. The CDR3 holds 12 amino acids from the cysteine to the phenylalanine. Only CDR3 DNA remains: 36 bases, in frame from the first base. V was cut back by 4 bases and J by 2 bases, leaving a gap of 5 bases between them. Using the immunoSEQ assay, TCRB CDR3 regions were amplified from roughly 1.9 micrograms of genomic DNA, or from all available DNA when less than that was on hand. Multiplex PCR used 60 forward primers for TCR V beta segments and 13 reverse primers for J beta segments. Synthetic control templates were spiked into each sample at limiting dilution to estimate reads per starting template. Reads of 87 bp were generated by sequencing on the Illumina HiSeq System. The authors' pipeline ran thus. PCR and sequencing errors were removed by a nearest neighbor algorithm that merged closely related sequences. TCR overlap was defined as the percentage of unique tumor TCR beta sequences that were also present in the same patient's peripheral blood. TCRdb took this table from immuneACCESS and kept in-frame rearrangements with V and J called. Such tables lack part of the clones; where checked against another copy, unresolved V genes explain under half of the gap, and the rest is unexplained. V, J and clone size reflect that table, while D and trimming were determined from the DNA. This sample gives about 96,000 clones in total; around three quarters of them show up just once. Of the sample, around 5.4% is held by the ten largest clones.

In the case of this clone: The antigen this receptor binds is unknown. Base qualities are not provided; no much larger clone lies one nucleotide away.

This chain joins TRBV2 to TRBJ2-5; 5 matching bases give a weak D call of TRBD2. The clonotype was recovered from a human donor with glioblastoma. The input for sequencing was blood, taken before dendritic cell vaccination. The CDR3 sequence is CASSGGQETQYF. The base sequence is TGTGCCAGCAGTGGAGGGCAAGAGACCCAGTACTTC.